Below are 9 T cell receptor beta chains sequenced from a single sample in a study of glioma-infiltrating T cells. The iRepertoire nested amplicon-rescue multiplex PCR amplified TCR alpha and beta CDR3s from RNA. TCRdb called the multiplex PCR reads again in MiXCR, with one record for every CDR3 protein. The repertoire holds about 180,000 distinct CDR3 sequences, with roughly two fifths as singletons. Sequencing used glioma tissue, nonneoplastic brain tissue, or PBMCs (not recorded which). Source of these receptors: a human donor with low-grade glioma or glioblastoma, undergoing nonglioma brain surgery, or in good health (not recorded which).

In this sample, this clonotype turned up many times. V and J are TRBV27 and TRBJ2-2; TRBD1 matches 7 bases. The CDR3 spans 16 residues. Germline loops: CDR1 MNHEY, CDR2 SMNVEV (reference sequence). V shed 5 bases, J shed 7 bases, and the junction held 13 bases outside the gene matches. CDR3 bases: TGTGCCAGCAGTCCAACCCATTCACAGGGGATCGGGGAGCTGTTTTTT. Amino acid sequence: CASSPTHSQGIGELFF.

This chain uses TRBV12-3 or TRBV12-4 with TRBJ1-1; a weak D match, TRBD1 (5 bases). This CDR3 is 13 amino acids long. V lost 0 bases and J lost 6, with 8 bases in between. The CDR3 DNA reads as TGTGCCAGCAGTTTAGCCGGGACTTCTGAAGCTTTCTTT. Its protein is CASSLAGTSEAFF.

Notes on this clonotype: A much more abundant neighbour one base away suggests this may be a read error. The chain employs TRBV6-1 and TRBJ2-5; 8 bases map to TRBD2. From germline, CDR1 is MNHNS and CDR2 SASEGT. This CDR3 contains 13 residues. The junction had 7 bases not matched to a gene; V was cut back by 10 bases and J by 3 bases. The CDR3, as DNA: TGTGCCACCGGGACTAGAGGAGAAGAGACCCAGTACTTC. Translation gives CATGTRGEETQYF.

J is TRBJ2-7 and V is TRBV29-1; 7 bases are shared with TRBD1. The germline CDR1 and CDR2 sequences are SQVTM and ANQGSEA. V lost 5 bases, J lost 6 bases, and 4 bases stayed unmatched. This CDR3 contains 11 residues. DNA of the CDR3: TGCAGCGTTTACAGGGGTGGCGAGCAGTACTTC. This codes for CSVYRGGEQYF.

V and J are TRBV9 and TRBJ2-1; perhaps D is TRBD1 or TRBD2 (5 bases each). The CDR3 consists of 14 residues. V lost 4 bases and J lost 3, with 11 bases in between. Germline CDR1 and CDR2: SGDLS and YYNGEE. The CDR3 sequence: CASSLGTDYNEQFF. In nucleotides, the CDR3 is TGTGCCAGCAGCCTAGGGACGGACTACAATGAGCAGTTCTTC.

Only a few counts were recorded for this clonotype. The chain links TRBV5-1 to TRBJ2-7; TRBD1 agrees at 7 bases. V was clipped by 4 bases and J by 3 bases; unmatched bases: 7. The CDR3 contains 14 residues. From germline, CDR1 is SGHRS and CDR2 YFSETQ. The CDR3 nucleotides read TGCGCCAGCAGCATTTCGGGACAGCTCTACGAGCAGTACTTC. Its protein is CASSISGQLYEQYF.

Concerning this clonotype itself: This may stem from a read error, because a much larger clone lies one nucleotide away. This sequence joins TRBV20-1 and TRBJ2-1, with no clear D. The CDR3 length is 14 residues. Germline CDR1 and CDR2: DFQATT and SNEGSKA (reference sequence). V was trimmed by 6 bases and J by 10 bases, leaving 22 bases between them. The CDR3 DNA reads TGCAGTGCCAGACCGACACCGGCCAACTACGAGCAGTTCTTC. Amino acids: CSARPTPANYEQFF.

This clonotype was picked up a small number of times. This rearrangement joins TRBV12-3 or TRBV12-4 to TRBJ2-2; D is undetermined. Trimming took 2 bases from V and 6 from J, leaving 4 bases between them. The CDR3 totals 12 residues. CDR3 sequence reads: CASSLIPGELFF. The CDR3 nucleotides read TGTGCCAGCAGTTTAATACCCGGGGAGCTGTTTTTT.

Only a few counts were recorded for this clonotype. This chain links TRBV2 with TRBJ2-5; 8 bases are a match to TRBD2. The germline V gene has CDR1 SNHLY and CDR2 FYNNEI. V gave up 7 bases and J gave up 5 bases; unmatched junction bases: 9. The CDR3 is 14 amino acids. The CDR3 region is CASTVGLGRETQYF. DNA for the CDR3: TGTGCCAGCACCGTGGGACTAGGGAGGGAGACCCAGTACTTC.